Listed below are T cell receptor beta chains from one sample, sequenced in a study of beta chain features in type 1 diabetes. Clones were read by immunoSEQ multiplex PCR, and TCRdb kept only the in-frame ones, dropping some. The table has a few hundred thousand clones, roughly 30% seen once. Sequences were obtained from naive CD4+ T cells from blood. The receptors come from a man aged 18 to 30 in good health. CDR3s include the opening cysteine and the closing phenylalanine or tryptophan. The D gene is left open where the match is weak. A clone size is listed for some rows: how often the clone was seen (once, few, many), or a class if it is expanded.

J,V,D,size,DNA,CDR3
TRBJ2-1,TRBV28,.,few,TGTGCCAGCAGCCTGTGGAACAATGAGCAGTTCTTC,CASSLWNNEQFF
TRBJ1-5,TRBV30,.,.,TGTGCCTGGGCAGAGTGTCAGCCCCAGCATTTT,CAWAECQPQHF
TRBJ2-1,TRBV14,TRBD2,once,TGTGCCAGCAGCCCCCGACTAGCGGGAGGTTCCGAGCAGTTCTTC,CASSPRLAGGSEQFF
TRBJ2-5,TRBV12-5,.,few,TGTGCTAGTGGTTTGGGGCAGGGACAAGAGACCCAGTACTTC,CASGLGQGQETQYF
TRBJ2-1,TRBV9,TRBD2,.,TGTGCCAGCAGCGTAGGTCTAGCGGACGGCTCCAATGAGCAGTTCTTC,CASSVGLADGSNEQFF
TRBJ2-5,TRBV9,TRBD1,.,TGTGCCAGCAGCAGGGGACAGGGGGCGGAGACCCAGTACTTC,CASSRGQGAETQYF
TRBJ2-5,TRBV5-4,TRBD1,few,TGTGCCAGCAGCTTGGGGACCCGGACAGGGGGGAAAGAGACCCAGTACTTC,CASSLGTRTGGKETQYF
TRBJ1-3,TRBV18,.,.,TGTGCCAGCTCACCAGCAGCTGGAAACACCATATATTTT,CASSPAAGNTIYF
TRBJ2-1,TRBV9,TRBD2,.,TGTGCCAGCAGCGTAGCTAGCGGGCTCACCTACAATGAGCAGTTCTTC,CASSVASGLTYNEQFF
TRBJ2-7,TRBV25-1,TRBD2,few,TGTGCCAGCAGTGAACCGGGCCTAGCGGGCACCTACGAGCAGTACTTC,CASSEPGLAGTYEQYF
TRBJ2-5,TRBV5-4,.,.,TGTGCCAGCGGGGCGTTTCGGGGCTACGACCAAGAGACCCAGTACTTC,CASGAFRGYDQETQYF
TRBJ2-3,TRBV27,TRBD2,.,TGTGCCAGCAGAGATAGCGGGAGGCCCCCAGATACGCAGTATTTT,CASRDSGRPPDTQYF
TRBJ2-1,TRBV30,.,few,TGTGCCTGGTACGGGACTTCGGCGAATGAGCAGTTCTTC,CAWYGTSANEQFF
TRBJ2-7,TRBV6-6,TRBD2,few,TGTGCCAGCACTCTAGCGGGAGGCGACGAGCAGTACTTC,CASTLAGGDEQYF
TRBJ1-2,TRBV25-1,TRBD1,.,TGTGCCAGCAGTGAATTGACCACTCCGACAGGGTGGAACTATGGCTACACCTTC,CASSELTTPTGWNYGYTF
TRBJ2-3,TRBV9,.,.,TGTGCCAGCAGCGGGCTAGTCGCGGATACGCAGTATTTT,CASSGLVADTQYF
TRBJ2-7,TRBV5-1,.,few,TGCGCCAGCAGCTTATCTTTCTCCATCTACGAGCAGTACTTC,CASSLSFSIYEQYF
TRBJ2-1,TRBV18,TRBD2,few,TGTGCCAGCTCTCAAATAGCGGGAGAGAGGTACAATGAGCAGTTCTTC,CASSQIAGERYNEQFF
TRBJ2-4,TRBV7-2,.,few,TGTGCCAGCAGCTTCACCTTGGCCAAAAACATTCAGTACTTC,CASSFTLAKNIQYF
TRBJ1-4,TRBV20-1,.,.,TGCAGTGCAGGGTTTAGTGAAAAACTGTTTTTT,CSAGFSEKLFF
TRBJ2-2,TRBV18,.,few,TGTGCCAGCTCACCTAACACCGGGGAGCTGTTTTTT,CASSPNTGELFF
TRBJ1-5,TRBV5-6,TRBD1,.,TGTGCCAGCAGCCACAGGGGTCACCAGCCCCAGCATTTT,CASSHRGHQPQHF
TRBJ2-3,TRBV9,TRBD2,.,TGTGCCAGCAGCGTAGATCTGGGCCTAGCGGGAGTCGCAGATACGCAGTATTTT,CASSVDLGLAGVADTQYF
TRBJ2-7,TRBV5-6,TRBD2,.,TGTGCCAGCAGCTTGGGTTGGGCTAGCGGGAGGAACGGCGAGCAGTACTTC,CASSLGWASGRNGEQYF
TRBJ2-1,TRBV2,.,.,TGTGCCAGCATGGGGCGGAGCTCCTACAATGAGCAGTTCTTC,CASMGRSSYNEQFF
TRBJ2-1,TRBV7-8,TRBD2,few,TGTGCCAGCAGCTTCGTACGGGTTCCCCTAGCGGGAGTTGATGAGCAGTTCTTC,CASSFVRVPLAGVDEQFF
TRBJ1-6,TRBV30,TRBD1,.,TGTGCCTGGAGTGTCTGGGACAGAAATAATTCACCCCTCCACTTT,CAWSVWDRNNSPLHF
TRBJ2-7,TRBV7-2,TRBD2,few,TGTGCCAGCAGCTTAGGATTGACTAGCGGGAGATCTGGCGAGCAGTACTTC,CASSLGLTSGRSGEQYF
TRBJ1-5,TRBV30,.,few,TGTGCCTGGAGTTCTACAGGGAATCAGCCCCAGCATTTT,CAWSSTGNQPQHF
TRBJ2-7,TRBV9,TRBD2,.,TGTGCCAGCAGCGTAGAGGGGACTAGTGGCTACGAGCAGTACTTC,CASSVEGTSGYEQYF
TRBJ2-7,TRBV7-6,.,.,TGTGCCAGCAGCTTAGTGGCGGGCTACGAGCAGTACTTC,CASSLVAGYEQYF
TRBJ1-5,TRBV30,.,.,TGTGCCTGGAGTGCCTCACGGACAGTCCCGGATCAGCCCCAGCATTTT,CAWSASRTVPDQPQHF
TRBJ1-2,TRBV5-1,.,.,TGCGCCAGCAGCTTGGAAGGCCGACAGAACTATGGCTACACCTTC,CASSLEGRQNYGYTF
TRBJ2-3,TRBV30,TRBD2,.,TGTGCCTGGCAGTCTAGCGGGAGAACAGATACGCAGTATTTT,CAWQSSGRTDTQYF
TRBJ2-2,TRBV7-9,TRBD2,.,TGTGCCAGCAGCCCGAGACTAGCGGGAGACACCGGGGAGCTGTTTTTT,CASSPRLAGDTGELFF
TRBJ2-1,TRBV7-2,TRBD2,.,TGTGCCAGCAGCTTAGGCCTAGCGGGGAATGAGCAGTTCTTC,CASSLGLAGNEQFF
TRBJ2-5,TRBV28,.,few,TGTGCCAGCACTCAGAGGAGATCCCAAGAGACCCAGTACTTC,CASTQRRSQETQYF
TRBJ2-7,TRBV7-9,.,few,TGTGCCAGCAGCGGCCAGGGCTCCTACGAGCAGTACTTC,CASSGQGSYEQYF
TRBJ2-7,TRBV29-1,.,few,TGCAGCGTTTCGACCGGTGGGGACGAGCAGTACTTC,CSVSTGGDEQYF